Shown below are 6 T cell receptor beta chains from a single sample sequenced in a study of PD-L1 blockade in urothelial cancer. Time point: peripheral blood 6 weeks after treatment start. Clones were read by immunoSEQ multiplex PCR, and TCRdb kept only the in-frame ones, dropping some. The sample records around 40,000 clones, almost 85% being singletons. The source was PBMCs, collected around atezolizumab (anti-PD-L1) treatment. The source of these receptors is a man in his 60s with urothelial cancer.

This chain links TRBV4-3 with TRBJ2-6, with a tentative D call TRBD1 (5 bases). CDR1 and CDR2 (germline): LGHNA, YSLEER. Deletions cut 1 base from V and 0 bases from J, with 10 bases between. This CDR3 has 17 amino acids. CDR3 DNA sequence: TGCGCCAGCAGCCAAGGACAGTCCTTCTCTGGGGCCAACGTCCTGACTTTC. Encoded protein: CASSQGQSFSGANVLTF.

The V gene is TRBV19, the J gene TRBJ2-7; 14 nucleotides agree with TRBD2. The junction had 14 bases not matched to a gene; V was cut back by 10 bases and J by 6 bases. Looked up from germline, CDR1 is LNHDA and CDR2 is SQIVND (reference sequence). The CDR3 covers 16 residues. The CDR3 loop reads CATSQGLAGAVGEQYF. The CDR3 nucleotides are TGTGCCACAAGCCAGGGACTAGCGGGGGCGGTCGGCGAGCAGTACTTC.

This clone was found a few times. This chain links TRBV6-5 with TRBJ2-1, with D possibly being TRBD2 (7 bases). CDR1 and CDR2 (germline): MNHEY, SVGAGI. Between the trimmed V and J ends, which lost 6 bases and 6 bases, there was a span of 15 bases. This CDR3 is 14 amino acids long. CDR3: CASSRGGGSNEQFF. CDR3 DNA: TGTGCCAGCAGCCGGGGAGGGGGAAGCAATGAGCAGTTCTTC.

On this clone: Here the CDR3 omits its conserved ending phenylalanine or tryptophan, so a read error is the likely source. The V gene is TRBV15, the J gene TRBJ1-2, with D possibly matching TRBD1 (6 bases). This CDR3 is 16 amino acids long. Germline values: CDR1 LNHNV, CDR2 YYDKDF (reference sequence). Trimming stripped 2 bases from V and 4 bases from J, with 17 bases between. The CDR3 is CATSRSWQEGGYGYTL. The DNA for the CDR3 is TGTGCCACCAGCAGAAGTTGGCAGGAAGGGGGCTATGGCTACACCCTC.

This chain links TRBV11-2 with TRBJ2-1; D not resolved. Trimming removed 4 bases at V and 6 bases at J, with 7 bases between. Germline CDR1 and CDR2: SGHAT and FQNNGV. CDR3 length: 12 residues. In DNA, the CDR3 is TGTGCCAGCAGCTCTTTGCGCAATGAGCAGTTCTTC. Protein: CASSSLRNEQFF.

The chain joins TRBV7-2 to TRBJ2-2; tentative D call: TRBD2 (5 bases). Germline V gives CDR1 SGHTA, CDR2 FQGNSA. V was shortened by 3 bases and J by 2 bases, with 7 bases between the two germline ends. The CDR3 runs to 14 residues. The CDR3 coding sequence is TGTGCCAGCAGCTTCGGGGTAAACACCGGGGAGCTGTTTTTT. Its translation: CASSFGVNTGELFF.